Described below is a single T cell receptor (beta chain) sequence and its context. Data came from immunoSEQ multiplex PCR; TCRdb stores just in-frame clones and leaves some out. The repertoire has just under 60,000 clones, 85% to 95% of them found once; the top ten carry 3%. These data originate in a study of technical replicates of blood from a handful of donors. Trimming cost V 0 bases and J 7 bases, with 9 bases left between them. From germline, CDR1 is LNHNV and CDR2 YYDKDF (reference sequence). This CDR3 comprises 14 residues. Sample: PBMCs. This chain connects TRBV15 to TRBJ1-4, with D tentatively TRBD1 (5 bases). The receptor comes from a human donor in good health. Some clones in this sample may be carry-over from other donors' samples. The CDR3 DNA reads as TGTGCCACCAGCAGAGATGGGGGGACTGAAAAACTGTTTTTT. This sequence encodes CATSRDGGTEKLFF.